This TCR beta chain was retrieved from a study of beta chain features in type 1 diabetes. What was sequenced were expressed TCRB transcripts, since all of the isolated RNA had been reverse transcribed. TCRdb keeps only in-frame clones here, not all; method: immunoSEQ multiplex PCR. The table records 10,000 to 15,000 clones, 46% of them present only once. Germline V lookup: CDR1 SNHLY, CDR2 FYNNEI. CDR3 length: 15 residues. J lost 7 bases, V lost 3 bases, and 7 bases had no gene match. Findings and caveats of the study: More deletions and fewer insertions at VDJ junctions were seen in type 1 diabetes patients. Sequencing from cDNA could over-represent high-TCR-expressing cells.

Turning to this clone: Its antigen is currently unknown.

Source material: stem cell memory CD4+ T cells from blood. This rearrangement joins TRBV2 to TRBJ2-3; the match to TRBD2 covers 10 bases. The sequence was obtained from a man younger than 35 in good health. CDR3 bases: TGTGCCAGCAGTGAGCGAAGCGGGGGGGCGTATACGCAGTATTTT. It yields the protein CASSERSGGAYTQYF.